Given below is one T cell receptor beta chain in context. Its specificity is not known. Some clones are missing from TCRdb's copy, which holds only in-frame ones; the method was immunoSEQ multiplex PCR. Among roughly 130,000 clones, 85% to 90% were seen once, and the ten largest hold about 5.5%. This sample is part of a study of T cell responses to AZD1222 COVID-19 vaccine. About the study: Timing groups of about 4 and about 12 weeks for second doses were pooled.

General observations from the study: Baseline testing showed seropositivity in only six or seven AZD1222 recipients. Spike-specific TCR depth and breadth grew after two AZD1222 doses. The peak T cell response came first, and repertoires were sampled only after it.

Trimming shortened V by 8 bases and J by 10 bases, and 18 bases separated the two germline ends. The CDR3 runs 13 residues. CDR1 and CDR2 (germline): MNHEY, SMNVEV (reference sequence). The V gene is TRBV27, the J gene TRBJ2-1; D not resolved. The sample here was peripheral blood, taken on day 0 of AZD1222 vaccination. This sequence was found in an adult in good health. CDR3 nucleotides: TGTGCCAGCGGATACTCCTTAGGGAAAGAGCAGTTCTTC. It is translated as CASGYSLGKEQFF.